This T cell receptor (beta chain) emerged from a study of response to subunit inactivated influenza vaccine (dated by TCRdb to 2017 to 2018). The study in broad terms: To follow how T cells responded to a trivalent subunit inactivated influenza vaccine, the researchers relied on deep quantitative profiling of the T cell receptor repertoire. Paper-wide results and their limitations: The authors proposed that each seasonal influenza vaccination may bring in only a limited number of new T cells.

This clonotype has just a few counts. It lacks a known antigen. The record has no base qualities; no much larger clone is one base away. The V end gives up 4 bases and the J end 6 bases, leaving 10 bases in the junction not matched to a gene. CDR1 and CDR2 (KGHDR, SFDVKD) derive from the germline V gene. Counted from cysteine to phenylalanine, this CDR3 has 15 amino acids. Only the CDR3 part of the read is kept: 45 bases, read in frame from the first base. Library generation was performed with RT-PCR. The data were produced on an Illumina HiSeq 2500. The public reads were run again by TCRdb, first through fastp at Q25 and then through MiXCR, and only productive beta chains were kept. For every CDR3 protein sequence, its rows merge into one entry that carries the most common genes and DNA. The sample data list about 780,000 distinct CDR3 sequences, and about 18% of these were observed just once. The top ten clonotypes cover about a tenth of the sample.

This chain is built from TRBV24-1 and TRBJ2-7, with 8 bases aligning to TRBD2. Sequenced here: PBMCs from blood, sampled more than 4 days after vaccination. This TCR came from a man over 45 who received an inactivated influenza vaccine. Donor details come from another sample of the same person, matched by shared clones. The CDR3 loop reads CATSDPGRGGSEQYF. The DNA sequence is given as TGTGCCACCAGTGACCCGGGACGGGGGGGCAGCGAGCAGTACTTC.